The T cell receptor beta chain under discussion was sequenced for a study of tumor-infiltrating lymphocytes in primary liver carcinoma. This CDR3 is built from 14 residues. Trimming pared 7 bases from V and 2 bases from J, leaving 13 bases between. Germline CDR1 MNHEY, CDR2 SVGEGT. This clonotype came up many times. Unsorted bulk tissue, about 17-33 mg of it, served as the source for co-extraction of RNA and DNA. TCR beta cDNA was made from around 460 ng total RNA with a constant-region primer. What produced the TCR beta libraries was three nested multiplex PCR rounds using slightly modified ARM-PCR. Researchers ran the first two PCR rounds for roughly 11 cycles each with TRBV1-TRBV30 forward primers and a C-beta reverse primer. From the multiplex PCR reads, TCRdb called clonotypes with MiXCR, one entry per CDR3 protein. This table holds roughly 80,000 distinct CDR3 sequences, 65% to 80% found once.

The sample taken for sequencing was liver tumor tissue from sampling region 1. Subset: tumor region T1, superior pole. The clonotype originates from a man in his forties or fifties with primary liver carcinoma and hepatitis B virus infection. This sequence joins TRBV6-2 or TRBV6-3 and TRBJ2-3; D not resolved. Written as DNA, the CDR3 is TGTGCCAGCAAGGCCCCCAGAGCCACAGATACGCAGTATTTT. Translated: CASKAPRATDTQYF.